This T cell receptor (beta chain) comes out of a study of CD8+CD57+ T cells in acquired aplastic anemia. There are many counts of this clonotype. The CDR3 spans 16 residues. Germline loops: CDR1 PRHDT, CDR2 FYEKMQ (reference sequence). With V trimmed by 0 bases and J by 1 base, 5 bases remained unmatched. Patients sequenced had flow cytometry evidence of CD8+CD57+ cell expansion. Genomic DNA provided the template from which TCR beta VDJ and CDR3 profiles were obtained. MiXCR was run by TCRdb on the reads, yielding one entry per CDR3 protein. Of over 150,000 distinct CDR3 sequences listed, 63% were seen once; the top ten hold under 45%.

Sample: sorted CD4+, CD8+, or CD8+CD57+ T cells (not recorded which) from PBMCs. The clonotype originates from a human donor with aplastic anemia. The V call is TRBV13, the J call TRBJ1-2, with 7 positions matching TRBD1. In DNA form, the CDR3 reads TGTGCCAGCAGCTTAGGAAGGGGGCGATTTAACTATGGCTACACCTTC. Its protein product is CASSLGRGRFNYGYTF. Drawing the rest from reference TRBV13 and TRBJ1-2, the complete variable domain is AAGVIQSPRHLIKEKRETATLKCYPIPRHDTVYWYQQGPGQDPQFLISFYEKMQSDKGSIPDRFSAQQFSDYHSELNMSSLELGDSALYFCASSLGRGRFNYGYTFGSGTRLTVV.